The 10 T cell receptor beta chains below come from one sample, sequenced in a study of T cell responses to AZD1222 COVID-19 vaccine listed by TCRdb under 2021. Sample time point, as interpreted from the label and publication: about 28 days (+/-7) after the second vaccine dose. Library construction relied on the immunoSEQ multiplex PCR assay. Here the immuneACCESS table is served through TCRdb, limited to in-frame sequences with V and J called. Missing clones are a known gap in these copies; in checked studies unresolved V genes cover under half, and the rest lacks a known reason. A total of roughly 150,000 clones appear in this sample, less than 95% of them only once. The ten biggest clones cover approximately 6.2% of the sample. Sequencing used peripheral blood, obtained 28 days after the second AZD1222 dose. These receptor sequences come from an adult who received the AZD1222 COVID-19 vaccine.

This clone appeared once. The V gene is TRBV28, the J gene TRBJ1-1, with D possibly matching TRBD1 (5 bases). Trimming shortened V by 9 bases and J by 5 bases, and 22 bases separated the two germline ends. Germline V gives CDR1 MDHEN, CDR2 SYDVKM. This CDR3 contains 15 residues. The CDR3 DNA reads TGTGCCAGTTCCCCTGGGGGGTGGGGGAAAACTGAAGCTTTCTTT. Amino acid sequence: CASSPGGWGKTEAFF.

The genes are TRBV2 and TRBJ1-2; D perhaps matches TRBD1 (5 bases). The germline CDR1 and CDR2 sequences are SNHLY and FYNNEI. Between the trimmed V and J ends, which lost 10 bases and 5 bases, there was a span of 14 bases. This CDR3 region has 12 residues. The CDR3 sequence is CATRRDAYGYTF. The CDR3 DNA follows: TGTGCCACCCGGAGGGACGCTTATGGCTACACCTTC.

The genes are TRBV19 and TRBJ1-4; TRBD1 aligns across 8 bases. V dropped 6 bases and J dropped 8; count of bases not matched to a gene: 14. Germline assignment: CDR1 LNHDA and CDR2 SQIVND (reference sequence). This CDR3 is 16 amino acids long. CDR3 sequence (DNA): TGTGCCAGTAGCATACAACGGACAGGGAGGAAGGAAAAACTGTTTTTT. Translated, it gives CASSIQRTGRKEKLFF.

The rearrangement joins TRBV28 to TRBJ1-2; 8 bases are shared with TRBD1. J gave up 6 bases and V 2 bases, and 5 bases lay outside the gene matches. CDR1 is MDHEN and CDR2 is SYDVKM in the germline V gene. There are 14 residues in the CDR3. The CDR3 DNA sequence: TGTGCCAGCAGTTTAGTAGGACAGGGTAATGGCTACACCTTC. This codes for CASSLVGQGNGYTF.

The chain carries TRBV21-1 and TRBJ2-7; TRBD2 is the table's D call and was not checked against the DNA. TRBV21-1 is recorded as a pseudogene. CDR3 size: 15 residues. CDR3 nucleotides: TGTGCCAGCGGACAGCGCGGGGGGCTGCCCTACGAGCAGTACTTC. Protein product: CASGQRGGLPYEQYF.

The chain's CDR3 is CASSIGGGHTEAFF. In DNA form, the CDR3 reads TGTGCCAGCAGCATTGGCGGGGGGCACACTGAAGCTTTCTTT. The chain couples TRBV7-3 to TRBJ1-1; possibly TRBD1 for D (6 bases). Germline loops: CDR1 SGHTA, CDR2 FQGTGA. The CDR3 extends over 14 amino acids. Trimming took off 5 bases at V and 3 bases at J, with 13 bases between the two ends.

V is TRBV29-1 and J is TRBJ1-1, with a weak D call TRBD1 (6 bases). V was pared by 4 bases and J by 4 bases, with 16 bases between. Per the germline V gene, CDR1 is SQVTM and CDR2 is ANQGSEA. This CDR3 is built from 14 residues. This CDR3 is CSVAREGDATEAFF. CDR3 DNA sequence: TGCAGCGTTGCAAGGGAGGGGGATGCCACTGAAGCTTTCTTT.

In DNA form, the CDR3 reads TGTGCCAGCAGCCATTCTTTGACCTATAATTCACCCCTCCACTTT. Translating it yields CASSHSLTYNSPLHF. The V gene is TRBV7-9, the J gene TRBJ1-6; D is unclear. The CDR3 has 15 amino acids. The ends were cut back, 5 bases at V and 2 bases at J, with 10 bases in the middle. Germline loops: CDR1 SEHNR, CDR2 FQNEAQ (reference sequence). The full variable domain, with the rest looked up from reference TRBV7-9 and TRBJ1-6, is DTGVSQNPRHKITKRGQNVTFRCDPISEHNRLYWYRQTLGQGPEFLTYFQNEAQLEKSRLLSDRFSAERPKGSFSTLEIQRTEQGDSAMYLCASSHSLTYNSPLHFGNGTRLTVT.

The V call is TRBV2, the J call TRBJ2-2; the D gene could be TRBD1 or TRBD2 (5 bases each). V lost 8 bases and J lost 1, with 14 bases in between. CDR1 is SNHLY, CDR2 FYNNEI, per germline. The length of the CDR3 is 15 residues. The CDR3 reads CASEFGGMNTGELFF. CDR3 coding DNA: TGTGCCAGCGAATTTGGGGGAATGAACACCGGGGAGCTGTTTTTT.

J is TRBJ2-1 and V is TRBV19; TRBD2 agrees at 15 bases. This CDR3 region has 16 residues. The germline V gene has CDR1 LNHDA and CDR2 SQIVND (reference sequence). Germline trimming cut 5 bases from V and 6 bases from J; bases unmatched to any gene: 5. CDR3 sequence: CASSAEGLAGGNEQFF. The CDR3 DNA reads TGTGCCAGTAGTGCGGAGGGACTAGCGGGGGGCAATGAGCAGTTCTTC.